The 25 T cell receptor beta chains listed next were all sequenced from one sample in a study of T cell changes during pregnancy in multiple sclerosis. Profiled with immunoSEQ multiplex PCR; TCRdb holds only in-frame clones, not every one. The sample comprises about 65,000 clones, 85% to 95% of which are singletons, and under 3.5% rests with the top ten. The sample was CD8+ T cells from peripheral blood mononuclear cells, taken in the third trimester of pregnancy. All receptors come from a female donor in good health, enrolled as a control in a pregnancy study.

The rearrangement joins TRBV4-1 to TRBJ2-7; 8 bases align to TRBD1. CDR1 MGHRA and CDR2 YSYEKL come from the germline V gene. The CDR3 has 15 residues. Unmatched junction bases numbered 7, after V lost 0 bases and J lost 6 bases. The CDR3 coding sequence is TGCGCCAGCAGCCAAGAGGGACAGGAGGTCCGCGAGCAGTACTTC. The encoded protein is CASSQEGQEVREQYF.

This clone was detected only once. The chain employs TRBV29-1 and TRBJ1-1, with 9 nucleotides matching TRBD1. CDR1 is SQVTM and CDR2 is ANQGSEA in the germline V gene. Trimming took 5 bases from V and 1 from J; bases not matched to a gene: 5. This CDR3 is built from 14 residues. CDR3 amino acids: CSVQQGAGNTEAFF. CDR3 in DNA: TGCAGCGTTCAACAGGGGGCAGGGAACACTGAAGCTTTCTTT.

V is TRBV28 and J is TRBJ2-1; a possible D gene is TRBD2 (6 bases). There are 16 residues in the CDR3. Trimming removed 5 bases at V and 1 base at J, with 15 bases between. The germline CDR1 and CDR2 sequences are MDHEN and SYDVKM. CDR3 sequence: CASSTQLAESYNEQFF. The CDR3 region has the DNA TGTGCCAGCAGTACCCAATTAGCGGAGTCCTACAATGAGCAGTTCTTC.

V gene TRBV7-9 combines with J gene TRBJ1-2; 9 positions match TRBD1. CDR3 length equals 15 residues. The trim removed 1 base at V and 6 bases at J, leaving 6 bases unmatched. Germline values: CDR1 SEHNR, CDR2 FQNEAQ (reference sequence). The CDR3 region has the DNA TGTGCCAGCAGCTTAGGGACAGGGGCTCGACATGGCTACACCTTC. Protein product: CASSLGTGARHGYTF.

The chain uses TRBV9 and TRBJ2-2; D gene ambiguous. This CDR3 is built from 13 residues. Germline V CDR1 and CDR2: SGDLS, YYNGEE. Trimming stripped 4 bases from V and 4 bases from J, with 8 bases between. CDR3 loop: CASSLGVTGELFF. For the CDR3, the DNA is TGTGCCAGCAGCTTAGGAGTCACCGGGGAGCTGTTTTTT.

This chain joins TRBV5-4 and TRBJ2-5; 9 nucleotides agree with TRBD1. CDR3 length: 16 residues. Germline V lookup: CDR1 SGHNT, CDR2 YYREEE (reference sequence). V gave up 4 bases and J gave up 0 bases; unmatched junction bases: 7. The CDR3 is CASSSYRGRDQETQYF. The CDR3 nucleotides read TGTGCCAGCAGCAGCTACAGGGGGCGCGACCAAGAGACCCAGTACTTC.

The rearrangement links TRBV9 to TRBJ2-7; D ambiguous. The germline gives CDR1 SGDLS, CDR2 YYNGEE. Trimming removed 0 bases from V and 1 base from J, with 8 bases in between. The CDR3 has 14 residues. The chain's CDR3 is CASSVALQSYEQYF. As DNA, the CDR3 is TGTGCCAGCAGCGTAGCTCTCCAGTCCTACGAGCAGTACTTC. The full variable domain, completed using reference TRBV9 and TRBJ2-7, is DSGVTQTPKHLITATGQRVTLRCSPRSGDLSVYWYQQSLDQGLQFLIQYYNGEERAKGNILERFSAQQFPDLHSELNLSSLELGDSALYFCASSVALQSYEQYFGPGTRLTVT.

This chain joins TRBV19 and TRBJ2-1; 8 bases agree with TRBD2. The V gene's germline CDR1 is LNHDA and CDR2 SQIVND (reference sequence). The V segment lost 9 bases and the J segment 8 bases; nucleotides outside the gene matches: 12. The CDR3 is 14 residues long. CDR3 amino acids: CASGTGGARDEQFF. The CDR3 bases are TGTGCCAGCGGAACGGGGGGGGCTAGGGATGAGCAGTTCTTC.

This clone was detected only once. The rearrangement joins TRBV9 to TRBJ1-2; tentative D call: TRBD1 (6 bases). V was clipped by 4 bases and J by 7 bases, with 23 bases between them. The V gene's germline CDR1 is SGDLS and CDR2 YYNGEE. The CDR3 spans 16 residues. The CDR3 DNA reads as TGTGCCAGCAGCCTCCATAGCGTGACAGGCCTGTTTGGCTACACCTTC. The encoded protein is CASSLHSVTGLFGYTF.

The rearrangement joins TRBV9 to TRBJ1-1; D is unresolved. From germline, CDR1 is SGDLS and CDR2 YYNGEE. There are 14 residues in the CDR3. V shed 0 bases and J shed 5 bases, with 11 bases lying between them. The CDR3 bases are TGTGCCAGCAGCGTAGCACGGACTGGGACTGAAGCTTTCTTT. Protein: CASSVARTGTEAFF.

The chain has TRBV27 and TRBJ2-1, with 7 bases identical to TRBD2. Germline CDR1 and CDR2: MNHEY and SMNVEV (reference sequence). With 7 bases clipped from V and 5 bases from J, the junction kept 5 bases outside the gene matches. This CDR3 is built from 13 residues. CDR3 protein: CASTVGGDNEQFF. The DNA of the CDR3 is TGTGCCAGCACAGTGGGGGGGGACAATGAGCAGTTCTTC.

The chain links TRBV6-1 to TRBJ2-7, with 12 bases fitting TRBD1. Germline CDR1 MNHNS, CDR2 SASEGT. The CDR3 has 14 residues. With 5 bases clipped from V and 4 bases from J, the junction kept 3 bases outside the gene matches. The CDR3 DNA is TGTGCCAGCAGTAGGGGACAGGGGGCATACGAGCAGTACTTC. Its translation is CASSRGQGAYEQYF.

Only one count was recorded for this clone. V is TRBV19 and J is TRBJ2-1, with D uncertain. The CDR3 extends over 15 amino acids. Germline loops: CDR1 LNHDA, CDR2 SQIVND (reference sequence). The V and J ends lost 8 bases and 0 bases respectively, with 14 bases between them. The CDR3 protein is CASRRLTSSYNEQFF. The CDR3 nucleotides read TGTGCCAGTCGCAGGCTAACCAGCTCCTACAATGAGCAGTTCTTC.

This chain joins TRBV9 and TRBJ2-1, with 8 positions matching TRBD2. Trimming took 3 bases from V and 0 from J; bases not matched to a gene: 8. Germline V gene sequence: CDR1 SGDLS, CDR2 YYNGEE. This CDR3 region has 17 residues. The CDR3 reads CASSAGQSGSSYNEQFF. CDR3 sequence (DNA): TGTGCCAGCAGCGCCGGTCAGAGCGGGAGCTCCTACAATGAGCAGTTCTTC.

The genes are TRBV27 and TRBJ2-1; 10 bases match TRBD2. CDR1 and CDR2 from the germline V gene are MNHEY and SMNVEV (reference sequence). This CDR3 region has 14 residues. Unmatched junction bases numbered 8, after V lost 6 bases and J lost 9 bases. Written as DNA, the CDR3 is TGTGCCAGCAGAGGAGCGGGGGGGCCCGGTGAGCAGTTCTTC. Encoded protein: CASRGAGGPGEQFF.

This chain connects TRBV13 to TRBJ1-1; 9 bases agree with TRBD1. CDR1 and CDR2 from the germline V gene are PRHDT and FYEKMQ (reference sequence). This CDR3 contains 15 residues. After removal of 1 base from V and 6 bases from J, the junction contained 6 bases not matched to a gene. The CDR3 loop is CASSLAGQGRSEAFF. The CDR3 region has the DNA TGTGCCAGCAGCTTAGCGGGACAGGGAAGATCTGAAGCTTTCTTT. The full variable domain, its missing parts supplied by reference TRBV13 and TRBJ1-1, is AAGVIQSPRHLIKEKRETATLKCYPIPRHDTVYWYQQGPGQDPQFLISFYEKMQSDKGSIPDRFSAQQFSDYHSELNMSSLELGDSALYFCASSLAGQGRSEAFFGQGTRLTVV.

This chain links TRBV9 with TRBJ2-1; 11 positions agree with TRBD2. Germline CDR1 and CDR2: SGDLS and YYNGEE. V trimming: 2 bases; J trimming: 4 bases; junction bases outside the gene matches: 8. CDR3 length: 17 residues. The CDR3 nucleotides are TGTGCCAGCAGCGTTTCCCGACTAGCGGGGAGTTACAATGAGCAGTTCTTC. Residues: CASSVSRLAGSYNEQFF.

The rearrangement links TRBV7-8 to TRBJ2-7; D is unclear. V dropped 2 bases and J dropped 5 bases, with 13 bases sitting between them. This CDR3 is built from 14 residues. CDR1 is SGHVS and CDR2 is FQNEAQ in the germline V gene. This chain's CDR3 is CASSLITGSDEQYF. The CDR3 DNA reads as TGTGCCAGCAGCTTAATTACGGGTTCCGACGAGCAGTACTTC.

This chain links TRBV9 with TRBJ2-1; tentatively, D is TRBD1 (5 bases). V lost 3 bases and J 4 bases, leaving 8 bases between the germline ends. The CDR3 spans 13 residues. Germline loops: CDR1 SGDLS, CDR2 YYNGEE. The CDR3, as DNA: TGTGCCAGCAGCGAGGGGATATACAATGAGCAGTTCTTC. It specifies CASSEGIYNEQFF.

The CDR3: CASMKQENSNQPQHF. The CDR3 region has the DNA TGTGCCAGCATGAAACAGGAAAATAGCAATCAGCCCCAGCATTTT. V usage is TRBV7-2 and J usage is TRBJ1-5, with a tentative D call TRBD1 (5 bases). The CDR3 has 15 residues. The germline CDR1 and CDR2 sequences are SGHTA and FQGNSA. Trimming cost V 7 bases and J 0 bases, with 13 bases left between them.

The V call is TRBV11-2, the J call TRBJ1-2; 8 nucleotides line up with TRBD1. V lost 7 bases to trimming and J lost 6 bases; unmatched junction nucleotides: 4. This CDR3 is 12 amino acids long. Germline V gives CDR1 SGHAT, CDR2 FQNNGV. The CDR3 region is CASTPTGDGYTF. The CDR3 DNA reads TGTGCCAGCACCCCGACAGGGGATGGCTACACCTTC.

The J gene is TRBJ2-1, the V gene TRBV7-9, with D possibly matching TRBD2 (6 bases). Trimming took 5 bases from V and 5 from J, leaving 16 bases between them. Germline V gene lookup returns CDR1 SEHNR and CDR2 FQNEAQ (reference sequence). This CDR3 has 15 residues. CDR3 in DNA: TGTGCCAGCAGCGGCCCGGAGGGATACAACAATGAGCAGTTCTTC. Translating it yields CASSGPEGYNNEQFF.

The chain recombines TRBV4-3 with TRBJ1-1; 7 nucleotides align to TRBD1. The germline V gene has CDR1 LGHNA and CDR2 YSLEER. This CDR3 contains 16 residues. V lost 1 base and J lost 2; bases outside the gene matches: 7. The CDR3 region is CASSQASGGRNTEAFF. The CDR3 DNA reads as TGCGCCAGCAGCCAAGCTTCAGGGGGGAGAAACACTGAAGCTTTCTTT.

The J gene is TRBJ1-1, the V gene TRBV19; 7 bases fit TRBD1. The ends lost 4 bases at V and 6 bases at J; junction bases unmatched: 11. The CDR3 is 15 amino acids. Germline-derived CDR1 and CDR2 are LNHDA and SQIVND (reference sequence). The CDR3 sequence is CASSTRQGGIAEAFF. In nucleotides, the CDR3 is TGTGCCAGTAGTACTCGACAGGGAGGAATCGCTGAAGCTTTCTTT.

This clone was picked up one time. This rearrangement joins TRBV9 to TRBJ2-7; 7 bases fit TRBD1. After removal of 4 bases from V and 1 base from J, the junction contained 14 bases not matched to a gene. Germline assignment: CDR1 SGDLS and CDR2 YYNGEE. This CDR3 comprises 17 residues. The chain's CDR3 is CASSTRDSFFTSYEQYF. The DNA of the CDR3 is TGTGCCAGCAGCACCCGGGACAGCTTTTTTACATCCTACGAGCAGTACTTC.